The entry below gives a single T cell receptor (beta chain) sequence along with its context. This clonotype was found a few times. What this receptor recognizes is not known. Base qualities are missing; no much larger clone stands one base away. This sample was sequenced with an Illumina NovaSeq 6000. Using 5'RACE with constant-segment primers, TCRalpha and TCRbeta cDNA libraries were constructed, with sample barcodes and unique molecular identifiers added in the process. RNA was extracted from every sample with Trizol reagent. Amplification of the libraries took two PCR steps, and the second step added a second sample barcode plus Illumina TruSeq adapters. Libraries were sequenced on an Illumina NovaSeq with 2 x 150 bp paired-end reads. Per the original workflow: Demultiplexing of reads and collapsing into UMI-guided consensus sequences were performed with migec v1.2.7. Using mixcr v2.1.11, the UMI consensuses were aligned to TRA and TRB V and J templates and assembled into clonotypes. A clonotype was counted as expanded or contracted only when both edgeR and NoisET called the clonotype significant, with the noise models trained on biological replicates. For edgeR calls, the thresholds were a false discovery rate-adjusted p below 0.01 and a log2 fold-change of 1. As an exploratory analysis of dynamics, max-normalized trajectories of the 1000 most abundant clonotypes were examined by PCA with hierarchical clustering. Separately sequenced CD4+ and CD8+ repertoires were used to assign the CD4 or CD8 phenotype of responding clones. TCRdb took the public reads, trimmed them with fastp at Q25, ran MiXCR for clone calling and kept in-frame beta chains. Here each entry gathers all rows of one CDR3 protein and keeps the most common genes and DNA. TCRdb, not the original authors, processed these V and J calls. This sample is represented by about 100,000 distinct CDR3 sequences; approximately 10% of them were singletons. The ten largest clones capture around 39% of the sample.

CDR1 SEHNR and CDR2 FQNEAQ were looked up in the germline V gene (reference sequence). V and J lose 1 base and 0 bases, and a span of 9 bases separates them. Inclusive of the bounding cysteine and phenylalanine, the CDR3 is 16 residues long. The CDR3 DNA has 48 bases and is translated from base 1. PBMCs were isolated by Ficoll-Paque density gradient centrifugation. This record belongs to a study of T-cell memory formation after mild COVID-19 (dated by TCRdb to 2020 to 2023). A note on the overall study: TCR sequence clusters from the two donors were found to be largely donor specific. Longitudinal TCRalpha and TCRbeta repertoire sequencing tracked T-cell clones expanding and contracting after mild COVID-19 in a couple of donors. Two young, previously healthy adult volunteers, one female and one male, were included in the cohort.

General conclusions and limits of the study: Only two mild cases were covered in the study, and larger cohorts including severe cases with pre-infection samples were considered necessary. Some responding clones were detected in pre-infection memory, suggesting pre-existing cross-reactive memory T cells joined the SARS-CoV-2 response. Whether the second-wave clones peaking on day 37 were SARS-CoV-2 specific was not confirmed. Clones that contracted from day 15 to 85 showed balanced CD4/CD8 phenotypes, whereas a second wave of clones that expanded from day 15 to 37 leaned towards CD4+. Contracting CD4+ clones were found mainly in CM and EM memory subsets, while CD8+ clones were enriched in EMRA.

The sequenced sample was PBMCs or a T cell subset sorted from them (not recorded which). The chain uses TRBV7-9 and TRBJ2-2, with the D gene call left open. The TCR was taken from a man aged 18 to 29 who had mild COVID-19 (a few samples of this study predate the infection). The sample titles of this study are shuffled in the database, so cell type and time point are left out; the donor was told from shared clones. CDR3 sequence: CASSLVPLPNTGELFF. The nucleotides are TGTGCCAGCAGCTTAGTACCCCTACCGAACACCGGGGAGCTGTTTTTT.